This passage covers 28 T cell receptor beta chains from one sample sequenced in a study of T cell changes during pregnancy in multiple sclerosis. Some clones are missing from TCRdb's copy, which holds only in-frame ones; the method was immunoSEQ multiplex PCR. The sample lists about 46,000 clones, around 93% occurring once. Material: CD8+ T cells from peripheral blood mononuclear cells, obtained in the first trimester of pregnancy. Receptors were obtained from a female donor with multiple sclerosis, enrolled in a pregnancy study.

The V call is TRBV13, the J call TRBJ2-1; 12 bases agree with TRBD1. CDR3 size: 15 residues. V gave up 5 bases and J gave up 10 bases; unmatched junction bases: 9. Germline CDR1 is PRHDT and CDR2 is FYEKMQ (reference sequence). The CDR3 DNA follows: TGTGCCAGCAGCGAAACCGGGACAGGGGGCCGGGAGCAGTTCTTC. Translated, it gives CASSETGTGGREQFF.

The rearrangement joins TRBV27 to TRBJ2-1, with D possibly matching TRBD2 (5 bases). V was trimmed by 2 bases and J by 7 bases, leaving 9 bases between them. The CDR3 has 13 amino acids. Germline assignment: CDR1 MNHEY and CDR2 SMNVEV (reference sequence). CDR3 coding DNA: TGTGCCAGCAGTTTACCTCGGACTAATGAGCAGTTCTTC. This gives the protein CASSLPRTNEQFF.

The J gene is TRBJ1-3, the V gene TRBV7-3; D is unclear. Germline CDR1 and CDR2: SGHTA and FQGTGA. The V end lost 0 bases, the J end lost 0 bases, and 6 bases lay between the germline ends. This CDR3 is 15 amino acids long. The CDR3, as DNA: TGTGCCAGCAGCTTAACTGGGAGCTCTGGAAACACCATATATTTT. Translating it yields CASSLTGSSGNTIYF.

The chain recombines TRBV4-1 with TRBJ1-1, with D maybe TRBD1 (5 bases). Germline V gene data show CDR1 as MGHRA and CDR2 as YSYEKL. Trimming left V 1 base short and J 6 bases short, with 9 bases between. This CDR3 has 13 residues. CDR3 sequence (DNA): TGCGCCAGCAGCCAAGGAGGCAGGGCTGAAGCTTTCTTT. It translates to CASSQGGRAEAFF.

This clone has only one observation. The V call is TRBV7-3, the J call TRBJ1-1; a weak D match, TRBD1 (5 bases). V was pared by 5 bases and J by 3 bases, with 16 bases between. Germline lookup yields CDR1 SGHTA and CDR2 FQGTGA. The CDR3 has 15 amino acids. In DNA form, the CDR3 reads TGTGCCAGCAGCCCCTGGGGGGGTCCGGACACTGAAGCTTTCTTT. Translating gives CASSPWGGPDTEAFF.

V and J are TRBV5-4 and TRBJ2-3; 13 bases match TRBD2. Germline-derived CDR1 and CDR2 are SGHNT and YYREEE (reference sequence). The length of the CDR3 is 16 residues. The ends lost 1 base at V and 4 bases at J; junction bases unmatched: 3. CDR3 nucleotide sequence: TGTGCCAGCAGCTTGACTAGCGGGGGGGCCGCAGATACGCAGTATTTT. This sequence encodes CASSLTSGGAADTQYF.

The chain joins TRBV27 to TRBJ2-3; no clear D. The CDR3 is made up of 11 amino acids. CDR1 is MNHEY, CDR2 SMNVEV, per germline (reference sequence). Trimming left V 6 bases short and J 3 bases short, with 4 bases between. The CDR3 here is CASRSTDTQYF. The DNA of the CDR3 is TGTGCCAGCAGGTCAACAGATACGCAGTATTTT.

CDR3 nucleotides: TGTGCCAGCACTTCGGGAGGGTACAGGGTTCAGCCCCAGCATTTT. Its protein product is CASTSGGYRVQPQHF. This chain joins TRBV19 and TRBJ1-5, with a possible D match to TRBD1 (6 bases). The ends were cut back, 9 bases at V and 6 bases at J, with 21 bases in the middle. From germline, CDR1 is LNHDA and CDR2 SQIVND (reference sequence). The CDR3 loop spans 15 amino acids.

CDR3 amino acids: CASSLFGALAGELDTQYF. For the CDR3, the DNA is TGTGCCAGCAGTTTATTCGGAGCTCTAGCGGGAGAATTGGATACGCAGTATTTT. This chain joins TRBV28 and TRBJ2-3, with 10 nucleotides matching TRBD2. CDR1 MDHEN and CDR2 SYDVKM come from the germline V gene. V lost 1 base to trimming and J lost 6 bases; unmatched junction nucleotides: 13. The CDR3 totals 18 residues.

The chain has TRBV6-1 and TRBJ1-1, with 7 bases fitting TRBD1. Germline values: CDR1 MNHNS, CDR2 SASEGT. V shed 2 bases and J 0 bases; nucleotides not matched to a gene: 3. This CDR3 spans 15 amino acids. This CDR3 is CASSEIQGLNTEAFF. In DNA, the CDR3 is TGTGCCAGCAGTGAAATACAGGGGCTGAACACTGAAGCTTTCTTT.

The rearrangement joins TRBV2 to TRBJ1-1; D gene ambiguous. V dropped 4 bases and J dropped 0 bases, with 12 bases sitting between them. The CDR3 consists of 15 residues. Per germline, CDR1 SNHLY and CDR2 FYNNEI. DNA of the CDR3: TGTGCCAGCAGTGGTCGGACTAACATGAACACTGAAGCTTTCTTT. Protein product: CASSGRTNMNTEAFF.

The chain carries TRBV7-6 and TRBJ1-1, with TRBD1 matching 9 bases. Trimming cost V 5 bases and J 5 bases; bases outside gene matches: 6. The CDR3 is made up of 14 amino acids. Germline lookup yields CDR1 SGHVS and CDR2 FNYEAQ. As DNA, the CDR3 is TGTGCCAGCAGCCTGGGACAGGGAAGTACTGAAGCTTTCTTT. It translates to CASSLGQGSTEAFF.

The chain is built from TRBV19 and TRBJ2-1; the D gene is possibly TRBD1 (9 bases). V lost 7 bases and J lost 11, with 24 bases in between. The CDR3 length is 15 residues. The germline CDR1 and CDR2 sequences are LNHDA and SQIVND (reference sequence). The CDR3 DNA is TGTGCCAGTACTGCGGGGGGACAGGGCCTAGGTAAGCAGTTCTTC. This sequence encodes CASTAGGQGLGKQFF.

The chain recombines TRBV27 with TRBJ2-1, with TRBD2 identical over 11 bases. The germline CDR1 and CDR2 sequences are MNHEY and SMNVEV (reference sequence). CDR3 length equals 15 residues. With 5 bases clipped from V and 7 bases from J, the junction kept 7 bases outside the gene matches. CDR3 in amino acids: CASSLIAGGQNEQFF. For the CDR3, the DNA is TGTGCCAGCAGTCTAATAGCGGGAGGGCAGAATGAGCAGTTCTTC.

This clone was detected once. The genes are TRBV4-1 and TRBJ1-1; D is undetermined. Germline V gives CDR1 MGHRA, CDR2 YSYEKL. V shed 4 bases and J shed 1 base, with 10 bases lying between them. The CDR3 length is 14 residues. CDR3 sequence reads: CASSLSEGNTEAFF. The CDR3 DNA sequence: TGCGCCAGCAGCCTTAGCGAAGGGAACACTGAAGCTTTCTTT.

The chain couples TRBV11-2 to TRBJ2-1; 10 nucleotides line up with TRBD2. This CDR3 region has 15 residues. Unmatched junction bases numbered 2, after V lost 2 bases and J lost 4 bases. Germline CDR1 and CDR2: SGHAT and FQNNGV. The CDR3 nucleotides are TGTGCCAGCAGCTTAACTAGCGGGATATACAATGAGCAGTTCTTC. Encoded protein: CASSLTSGIYNEQFF.

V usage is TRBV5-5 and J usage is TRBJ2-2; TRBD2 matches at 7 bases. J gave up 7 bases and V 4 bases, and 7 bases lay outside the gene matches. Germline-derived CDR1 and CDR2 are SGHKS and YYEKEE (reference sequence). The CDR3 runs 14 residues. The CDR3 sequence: CASSEGLMSGELFF. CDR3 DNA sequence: TGTGCCAGCAGCGAGGGACTAATGAGCGGGGAGCTGTTTTTT. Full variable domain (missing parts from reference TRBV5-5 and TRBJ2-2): DAGVTQSPTHLIKTRGQQVTLRCSPISGHKSVSWYQQVLGQGPQFIFQYYEKEERGRGNFPDRFSARQFPNYSSELNVNALLLGDSALYLCASSEGLMSGELFFGEGSRLTVL.

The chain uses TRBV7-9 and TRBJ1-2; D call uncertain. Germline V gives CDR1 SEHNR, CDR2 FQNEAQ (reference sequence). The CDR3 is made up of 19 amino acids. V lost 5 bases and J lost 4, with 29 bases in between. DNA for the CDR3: TGTGCCAGCAGCCCGTGGCCCGCGGAGGACGCTGATGAACGCTATGGCTACACCTTC. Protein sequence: CASSPWPAEDADERYGYTF.

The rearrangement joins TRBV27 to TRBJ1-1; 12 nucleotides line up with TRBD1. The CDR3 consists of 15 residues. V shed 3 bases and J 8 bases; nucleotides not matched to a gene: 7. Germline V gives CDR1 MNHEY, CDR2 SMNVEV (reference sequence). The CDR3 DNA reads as TGTGCCAGCAGTTTGTACGGGACAGGGGGCTCGGAAGCTTTCTTT. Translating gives CASSLYGTGGSEAFF.

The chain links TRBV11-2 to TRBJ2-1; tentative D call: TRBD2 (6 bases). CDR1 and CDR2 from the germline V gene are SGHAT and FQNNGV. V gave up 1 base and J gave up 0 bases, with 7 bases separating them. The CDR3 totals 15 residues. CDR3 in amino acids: CASSLVGSSYNEQFF. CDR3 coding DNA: TGTGCCAGCAGCTTAGTCGGGAGCTCCTACAATGAGCAGTTCTTC.

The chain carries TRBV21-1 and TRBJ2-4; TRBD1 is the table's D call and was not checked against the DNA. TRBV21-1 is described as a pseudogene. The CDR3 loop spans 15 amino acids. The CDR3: CASSDREFPKNIQYF. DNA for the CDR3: TGTGCCAGCAGTGACAGGGAGTTTCCCAAAAACATTCAGTACTTC.

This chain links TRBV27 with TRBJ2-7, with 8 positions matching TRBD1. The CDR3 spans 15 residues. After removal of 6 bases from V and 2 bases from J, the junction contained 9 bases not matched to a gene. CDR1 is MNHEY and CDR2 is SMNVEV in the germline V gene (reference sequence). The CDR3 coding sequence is TGTGCCAGCAGGACCACAGGCAGGGGGCCCTACGAGCAGTACTTC. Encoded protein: CASRTTGRGPYEQYF.

The DNA for the CDR3 is TGCGCCAGCAGCAACACAGCGGGGGGGCGGCAAGAGACCCAGTACTTC. It translates to CASSNTAGGRQETQYF. The V and J genes are TRBV5-1 and TRBJ2-5; 10 bases are a match to TRBD2. The length of the CDR3 is 16 residues. The germline gives CDR1 SGHRS, CDR2 YFSETQ. V was pared by 4 bases and J by 2 bases, with 8 bases of the junction left unmatched.

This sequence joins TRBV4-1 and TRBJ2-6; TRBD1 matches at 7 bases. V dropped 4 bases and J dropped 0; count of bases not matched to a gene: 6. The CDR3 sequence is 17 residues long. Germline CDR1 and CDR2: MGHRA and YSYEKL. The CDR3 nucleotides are TGCGCCAGCAGCCCAGGGGGACAGCCCTCTGGGGCCAACGTCCTGACTTTC. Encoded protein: CASSPGGQPSGANVLTF.

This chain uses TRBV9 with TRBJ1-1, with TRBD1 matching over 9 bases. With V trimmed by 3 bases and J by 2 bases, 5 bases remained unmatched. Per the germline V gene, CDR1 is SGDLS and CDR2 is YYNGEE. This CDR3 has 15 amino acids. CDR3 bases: TGTGCCAGCAGCGGCACAGGGGGCGATAACACTGAAGCTTTCTTT. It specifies CASSGTGGDNTEAFF.

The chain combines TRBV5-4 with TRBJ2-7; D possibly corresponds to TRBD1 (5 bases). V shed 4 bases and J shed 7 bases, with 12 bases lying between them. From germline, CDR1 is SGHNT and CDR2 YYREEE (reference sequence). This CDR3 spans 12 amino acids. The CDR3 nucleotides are TGTGCCAGCAGCCTAAGGCCAGGGGAGCAGTACTTC. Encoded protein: CASSLRPGEQYF.

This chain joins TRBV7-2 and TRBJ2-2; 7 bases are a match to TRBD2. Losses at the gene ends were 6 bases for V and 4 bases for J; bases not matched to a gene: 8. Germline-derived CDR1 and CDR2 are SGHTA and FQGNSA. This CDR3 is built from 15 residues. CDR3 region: CASRSLERGTGELFF. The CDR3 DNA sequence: TGTGCCAGCAGATCCCTCGAGCGGGGCACCGGGGAGCTGTTTTTT.

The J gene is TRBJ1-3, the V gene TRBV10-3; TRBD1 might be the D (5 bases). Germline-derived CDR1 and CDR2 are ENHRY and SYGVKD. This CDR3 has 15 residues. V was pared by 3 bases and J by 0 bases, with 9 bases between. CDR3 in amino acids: CAISDPGNSGNTIYF. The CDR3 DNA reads TGTGCCATCAGTGATCCAGGGAACTCTGGAAACACCATATATTTT.